This TCR beta chain was captured by sequencing in a study of blood T cell repertoires in COVID-19. Seattle researchers signed up patients amid active infection and tracked them longitudinally. The germline CDR1 and CDR2 sequences are KGHSH and LQKENI. This CDR3 is 15 amino acids long. Trimming stripped 0 bases from V and 3 bases from J, with 12 bases between. Profiling relied on immunoSEQ multiplex PCR, and the TCRdb table lists in-frame clones only, not all of them. There are more than 95,000 clones in the sample; roughly four fifths occur only once, and around 6.2% lies in the top ten. The sample consisted of peripheral blood. This receptor was taken from an elderly man with COVID-19, enrolled during active disease. The chain recombines TRBV18 with TRBJ2-7, with D possibly matching TRBD1 (6 bases). The CDR3: CASSPPRQAYYEQYF. The CDR3 DNA sequence: TGTGCCAGCTCACCACCGCGACAGGCGTACTACGAGCAGTACTTC.